A single sample is the source of the 17 T cell receptor beta chains below, sequenced in a study of T cells in Graves' hyperthyroidism and ophthalmopathy. TCR beta CDR3 sequences were amplified from RNA transcripts. RT-PCR in the first round (using the HTBI primer set) targeted the TCR CDR3. Each CDR3 protein gets one entry after TCRdb re-called the multiplex PCR reads with MiXCR. The sample holds 350,000 to 400,000 distinct CDR3 sequences, more than 12% seen once. Material: blood. Receptors originate from a woman in her thirties with Graves' hyperthyroidism.

In this sample, this clonotype turned up many times. The genes are TRBV20-1 and TRBJ2-1; 10 bases align to TRBD2. The CDR3 loop spans 15 amino acids. V dropped 3 bases and J dropped 5; count of bases not matched to a gene: 7. The germline gives CDR1 DFQATT, CDR2 SNEGSKA (reference sequence). The chain's CDR3 is CSARPASGRHNEQFF. CDR3 DNA: TGCAGTGCTAGGCCGGCTAGCGGGAGACACAATGAGCAGTTCTTC.

This clonotype was detected ten times or more. The V call is TRBV28, the J call TRBJ1-5; D not certain. Germline V gene sequence: CDR1 MDHEN, CDR2 SYDVKM. Trimming left V 6 bases short and J 3 bases short, with 15 bases between. The CDR3 is 15 amino acids. CDR3 sequence: CASSDREVPNQPQHF. CDR3 DNA sequence: TGTGCCAGCAGCGACCGAGAGGTTCCCAATCAGCCCCAGCATTTT.

To note about this clonotype: A read error may explain this, as a much larger clone is one base away. This sequence joins TRBV5-5 and TRBJ1-4; 9 bases are a match to TRBD1. CDR1 is SGHKS and CDR2 is YYEKEE in the germline V gene (reference sequence). The CDR3 consists of 15 residues. The CDR3 spells CASSFSYRGPEKPFF. The CDR3 DNA sequence: TGTGCCAGCAGCTTTAGCTACAGGGGGCCTGAAAAACCGTTTTTT.

The sample holds a few counts of this clonotype. DNA for the CDR3: TGTGCCAGCAGCTTGGGGACGGGAGCTCGGTCGACAGATACGCAGTATTTT. It encodes CASSLGTGARSTDTQYF. The genes are TRBV5-6 and TRBJ2-3; possibly TRBD2 for D (6 bases). CDR3 length: 17 amino acids. Between the trimmed V and J ends, which lost 0 bases and 3 bases, there was a span of 17 bases. The germline gives CDR1 SGHDT, CDR2 YYEEEE.

As DNA, the CDR3 is TGTGCCAGCAGGCAGGGGACTTCCCCCGGGGAGCTGTTTTTT. Translating it yields CASRQGTSPGELFF. The chain employs TRBV3-1 and TRBJ2-2; the D call may be TRBD1 or TRBD2 (6 bases each). V was cut by 6 bases and J by 6 bases, with 14 bases left in between. The CDR3 is 14 amino acids. The germline gives CDR1 LGHDT, CDR2 YNNKEL (reference sequence).

This clonotype was recorded many times. This rearrangement joins TRBV6-1 to TRBJ1-4, with 8 bases fitting TRBD1. V lost 4 bases and J lost 2; bases outside the gene matches: 9. CDR1 MNHNS and CDR2 SASEGT come from the germline V gene. The CDR3 contains 17 residues. The CDR3 bases are TGTGCCAGCAGTGGACAGGGGTTGAGGTGGACTAATGAAAAACTGTTTTTT. Its translation is CASSGQGLRWTNEKLFF.

Ten or more counts support this clonotype. The V gene is TRBV29-1, the J gene TRBJ2-3; 8 positions agree with TRBD2. There are 13 residues in the CDR3. Germline V gene data show CDR1 as SQVTM and CDR2 as ANQGSEA. V was clipped by 1 base and J by 4 bases; unmatched bases: 1. The CDR3 coding sequence is TGCAGCGTTGAAGTTAGCGGGGCAGATACGCAGTATTTT. Translation: CSVEVSGADTQYF.

This clonotype was observed many times. This chain uses TRBV28 with TRBJ2-7; 8 bases agree with TRBD2. CDR1 is MDHEN, CDR2 SYDVKM, per germline. J lost 3 bases, V lost 7 bases, and 8 bases had no gene match. The CDR3 length is 14 residues. The CDR3 coding sequence is TGTGCCAGCACCCTGACTAGCGACCGCTACGAGCAGTACTTC. It encodes CASTLTSDRYEQYF. Looking up the rest from reference TRBV28 and TRBJ2-7 gives the full variable domain: DVKVTQSSRYLVKRTGEKVFLECVQDMDHENMFWYRQDPGLGLRLIYFSYDVKMKEKGDIPEGYSVSREKKERFSLILESASTNQTSMYLCASTLTSDRYEQYFGPGTRLTVT.

About this clonotype: A much larger clone is a single base away; this may be a read error. This rearrangement joins TRBV6-1 to TRBJ1-2; no definite D call. In germline, CDR1 is MNHNS, CDR2 SASEGT. The CDR3 has 12 residues. V was trimmed by 10 bases and J by 9 bases, leaving 18 bases between them. CDR3 sequence (DNA): TGTGCCAACACCGAGGGAGCCGGCAGCTACACCTTC. Encoded protein: CANTEGAGSYTF.

This clonotype has a count of ten or more. The V and J genes are TRBV28 and TRBJ1-2; weak D call: TRBD1 (5 bases). V was trimmed by 8 bases and J by 8 bases, leaving 12 bases between them. Per the germline V gene, CDR1 is MDHEN and CDR2 is SYDVKM. CDR3 length equals 11 residues. The CDR3 sequence is CASGERGGYTF. The DNA for the CDR3 is TGTGCCAGCGGAGAAAGGGGAGGCTACACCTTC.

This clonotype has just a few counts. It may be a read error: a sequence one base away is much more abundant. The CDR3 here is CASSLTSGSYVQYF. DNA of the CDR3: TGTGCCAGCAGTTTGACTAGCGGGTCCTACGTGCAGTACTTC. The V and J genes are TRBV28 and TRBJ2-7, with 10 nucleotides matching TRBD2. The CDR3 covers 14 residues. The germline CDR1 and CDR2 sequences are MDHEN and SYDVKM. The entire variable domain, with the rest obtained from reference TRBV28 and TRBJ2-7, is as follows: DVKVTQSSRYLVKRTGEKVFLECVQDMDHENMFWYRQDPGLGLRLIYFSYDVKMKEKGDIPEGYSVSREKKERFSLILESASTNQTSMYLCASSLTSGSYVQYFGPGTRLTVT.

This clonotype was recorded at least ten times. The rearrangement links TRBV6-1 to TRBJ2-1; TRBD2 matches at 14 bases. The CDR3 has 18 residues. J was trimmed by 10 bases and V by 5 bases; bases with no gene match: 16. In germline, CDR1 is MNHNS, CDR2 SASEGT. CDR3 sequence: CASSYGTSGSPNQREQFF. DNA of the CDR3: TGTGCCAGCAGTTACGGGACTAGCGGGAGCCCCAATCAGAGGGAGCAGTTCTTC.

The V and J genes are TRBV5-1 and TRBJ1-1; D is ambiguous. The CDR3 has 15 amino acids. Germline CDR1 is SGHRS and CDR2 is YFSETQ. V lost 3 bases and J lost 2, with 14 bases in between. CDR3 protein: CASSSYPRANTEAFF. DNA of the CDR3: TGCGCCAGCAGCTCATACCCGAGAGCTAACACTGAAGCTTTCTTT.

The chain uses TRBV20-1 and TRBJ2-1; 9 positions agree with TRBD2. The CDR3 loop spans 15 amino acids. Germline V gene sequence: CDR1 DFQATT, CDR2 SNEGSKA (reference sequence). V was pared by 1 base and J by 7 bases, with 8 bases of the junction left unmatched. CDR3 amino acids: CSARVPSGVTNEQFF. The CDR3 nucleotides are TGCAGTGCTAGAGTACCTAGCGGGGTAACAAATGAGCAGTTCTTC.

The gene calls are TRBV6-1 and TRBJ2-1; no clear D. The CDR3 totals 13 residues. In germline, CDR1 is MNHNS, CDR2 SASEGT. V lost 2 bases to trimming and J lost 7 bases, with 9 bases between them. The CDR3, as DNA: TGTGCCAGCAGTGAATGGCTAGGAAATGAGCAGTTCTTC. Translated, it gives CASSEWLGNEQFF.

The chain carries TRBV15 and TRBJ1-4, with D possibly TRBD1 on 6 matching bases. CDR1 is LNHNV and CDR2 is YYDKDF in the germline V gene (reference sequence). The CDR3 spans 15 residues. Deletions cut 1 base from V and 5 bases from J, with 11 bases between. Written as DNA, the CDR3 is TGTGCCACCAGCAGAGCCGGACAGCGAAATGAAAAACTGTTTTTT. It specifies CATSRAGQRNEKLFF. Full variable domain (remainder filled in from reference TRBV15 and TRBJ1-4): DAMVIQNPRYQVTQFGKPVTLSCSQTLNHNVMYWYQQKSSQAPKLLFHYYDKDFNNEADTPDNFQSRRPNTSFCFLDIRSPGLGDTAMYLCATSRAGQRNEKLFFGSGTQLSVL.

This clonotype was observed a handful of times. CDR3 amino acids: CATSIRYEQYF. CDR3 nucleotides: TGTGCCACCAGTATCCGTTACGAGCAGTACTTC. The rearrangement joins TRBV24-1 to TRBJ2-7; D ambiguous. Trimming took 6 bases from V and 4 from J, leaving 6 bases between them. The V gene's germline CDR1 is KGHDR and CDR2 SFDVKD. The CDR3 sequence is 11 residues long.